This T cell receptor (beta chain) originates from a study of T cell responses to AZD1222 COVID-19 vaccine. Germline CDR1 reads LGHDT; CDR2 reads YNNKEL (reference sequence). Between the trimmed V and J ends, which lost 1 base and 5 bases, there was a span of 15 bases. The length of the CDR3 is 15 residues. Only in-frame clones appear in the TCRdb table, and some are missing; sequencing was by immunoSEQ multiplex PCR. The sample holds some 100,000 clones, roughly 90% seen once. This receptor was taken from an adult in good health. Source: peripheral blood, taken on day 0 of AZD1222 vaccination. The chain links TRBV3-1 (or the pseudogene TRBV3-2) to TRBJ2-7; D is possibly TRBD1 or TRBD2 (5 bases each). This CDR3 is CASSQGGAMVNEQYF. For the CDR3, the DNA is TGTGCCAGCAGCCAAGGAGGGGCCATGGTGAACGAGCAGTACTTC.